The present TCR beta chain was sequenced within a study of blood T cell repertoires in COVID-19. Overall study context: Specimens from acute and convalescent COVID-19 originated in the United States, Italy and Spain.

Some clones are missing from TCRdb's copy, which holds only in-frame ones; the method was immunoSEQ multiplex PCR. The sample includes around 99,000 clones, about three quarters of them seen just once. This CDR3 has 19 residues. Germline lookup yields CDR1 KGHSH and CDR2 LQKENI. The V gene end was trimmed by 0 bases and the J gene end by 7 bases; junction bases not matched to a gene: 15. The receptor was derived from a man between 65 and 80 years old with acute or convalescent COVID-19. Source material: peripheral blood. The chain is built from TRBV18 and TRBJ1-3, with TRBD1 matching 10 bases. In DNA form, the CDR3 reads TGTGCCAGCTCACCACCGTTCGGACAGGGGGGAAGATCCTCTAACACCATATATTTT. Amino acid sequence: CASSPPFGQGGRSSNTIYF.